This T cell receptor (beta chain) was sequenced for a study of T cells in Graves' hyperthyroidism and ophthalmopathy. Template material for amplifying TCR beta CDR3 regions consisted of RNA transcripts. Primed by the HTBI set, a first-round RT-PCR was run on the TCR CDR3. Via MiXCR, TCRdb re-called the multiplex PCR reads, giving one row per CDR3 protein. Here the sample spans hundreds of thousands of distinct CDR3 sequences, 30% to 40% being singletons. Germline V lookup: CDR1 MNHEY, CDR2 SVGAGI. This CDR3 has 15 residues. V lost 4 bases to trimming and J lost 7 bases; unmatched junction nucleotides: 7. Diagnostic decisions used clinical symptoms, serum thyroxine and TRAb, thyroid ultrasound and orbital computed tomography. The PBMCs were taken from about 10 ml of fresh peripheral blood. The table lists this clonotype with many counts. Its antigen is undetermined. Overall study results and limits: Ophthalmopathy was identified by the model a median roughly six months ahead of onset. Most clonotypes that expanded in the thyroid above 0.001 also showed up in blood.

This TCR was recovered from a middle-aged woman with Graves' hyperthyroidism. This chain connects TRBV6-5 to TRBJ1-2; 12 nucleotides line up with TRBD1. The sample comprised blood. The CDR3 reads CASSLAGTGGVGYTF. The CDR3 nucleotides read TGTGCCAGCAGTTTGGCCGGGACAGGGGGCGTTGGCTACACCTTC.